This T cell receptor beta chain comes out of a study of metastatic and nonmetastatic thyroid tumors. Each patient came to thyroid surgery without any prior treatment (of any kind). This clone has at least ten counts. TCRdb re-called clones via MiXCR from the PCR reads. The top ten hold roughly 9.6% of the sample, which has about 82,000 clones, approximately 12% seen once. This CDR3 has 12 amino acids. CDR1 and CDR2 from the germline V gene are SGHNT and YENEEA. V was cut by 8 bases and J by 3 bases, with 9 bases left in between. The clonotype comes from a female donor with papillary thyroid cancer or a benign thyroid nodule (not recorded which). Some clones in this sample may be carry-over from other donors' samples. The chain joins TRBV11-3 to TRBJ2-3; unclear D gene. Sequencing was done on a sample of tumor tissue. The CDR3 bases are TGTGCCAGCCAGAAGCTGACAGATACGCAGTATTTT. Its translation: CASQKLTDTQYF.